One sample yielded the 30 T cell receptor beta chains listed below, sequenced in a study of blood T cell repertoires in COVID-19. Clones were sequenced by immunoSEQ multiplex PCR, and TCRdb holds only the in-frame ones, with some missing. The sample yields fewer than 500,000 clones, 87% seen once. The sample was PBMCs or T cells enriched from blood (not recorded which). All receptors derive from a woman aged 18-29 years who had recovered from COVID-19.

The J gene is TRBJ1-1, the V gene TRBV6-5; TRBD1 might be the D (5 bases). The CDR3 runs to 13 residues. The V end was cut by 3 bases, the J end by 3 bases, with 8 bases between. CDR1 MNHEY and CDR2 SVGAGI come from the germline V gene. The CDR3 DNA is TGTGCCAGCAGTTATATCAGGGACACTGAAGCTTTCTTT. Translation gives CASSYIRDTEAFF.

The chain combines TRBV7-2 with TRBJ2-2; 9 bases map to TRBD2. The CDR3 has 15 residues. Germline trimming cut 1 base from V and 7 bases from J; bases unmatched to any gene: 4. Germline CDR1 reads SGHTA; CDR2 reads FQGNSA. The CDR3 coding sequence is TGTGCCAGCAGCTTAGGCGGGGGGGCAGTCGGGGAGCTGTTTTTT. It is translated as CASSLGGGAVGELFF.

J is TRBJ1-6 and V is TRBV19, with TRBD1 identical over 8 bases. Trimming at V came to 9 bases and at J to 6 bases, leaving 7 bases not matched to a gene. Germline values: CDR1 LNHDA, CDR2 SQIVND (reference sequence). The CDR3 is 14 amino acids. This CDR3 is CASTGTGGNSPLHF. The CDR3 DNA is TGTGCCAGCACGGGGACAGGTGGTAATTCACCCCTCCACTTT.

This clone is a singleton in its sample. V gene TRBV11-2 combines with J gene TRBJ1-5, with D unclear. Germline lookup yields CDR1 SGHAT and CDR2 FQNNGV. The CDR3 covers 14 residues. The V and J ends lost 0 bases and 0 bases respectively, with 3 bases between them. As DNA, the CDR3 is TGTGCCAGCAGCTTAGACAGTAGCAATCAGCCCCAGCATTTT. Protein sequence: CASSLDSSNQPQHF.

Comment on this clone: The same CDR3 can be traced to other DNA sequences in this sample. This sequence joins TRBV30 and TRBJ2-2; D unresolved. CDR3 length: 11 residues. V gave up 2 bases and J gave up 7 bases, with 5 bases separating them. The germline V gene has CDR1 GTSNPN and CDR2 SVGIG (reference sequence). The CDR3 nucleotides read TGTGCCTGGAGTCGCGGCGGGGAGCTGTTTTTT. It encodes CAWSRGGELFF.

There are a few counts of this clone. The chain carries TRBV12-3 or TRBV12-4 and TRBJ2-2; 8 bases align to TRBD1. With 6 bases clipped from V and 8 bases from J, the junction kept 5 bases outside the gene matches. The CDR3 sequence is 13 residues long. CDR3 in DNA: TGTGCCAGCAGGCAGGGGGCGCAGGGGGAGCTGTTTTTT. Protein: CASRQGAQGELFF.

CDR3 nucleotides: TGTGCCAGCAGCGGGGGGGAGAGAGATACGCAGTATTTT. It is translated as CASSGGERDTQYF. This chain uses TRBV3-1 (or the pseudogene TRBV3-2) with TRBJ2-3; TRBD2 agrees at 7 bases. CDR1 LGHDT and CDR2 YNNKEL come from the germline V gene (reference sequence). J was trimmed by 5 bases and V by 5 bases; bases with no gene match: 4. The CDR3 is 13 amino acids.

This chain uses TRBV18 with TRBJ1-1; D remains unclear. This CDR3 spans 12 amino acids. CDR1 and CDR2 from the germline V gene are KGHSH and LQKENI. Trimming left V 2 bases short and J 8 bases short, with 9 bases between. Here the CDR3 reads CASSPNRGEAFF. In DNA form, the CDR3 reads TGTGCCAGCTCACCAAATCGGGGAGAAGCTTTCTTT.

This clone was recorded once. J is TRBJ2-3 and V is TRBV2; tentative D call: TRBD1 (5 bases). CDR1 and CDR2 from the germline V gene are SNHLY and FYNNEI. The CDR3 runs to 17 residues. V was clipped by 2 bases and J by 0 bases, with 15 bases between them. The CDR3 is CASSERTLGKSTDTQYF. CDR3 bases: TGTGCCAGCAGTGAAAGGACACTTGGGAAAAGCACAGATACGCAGTATTTT.

Notes on this clone: The sample contains more than one DNA sequence encoding this CDR3. For the CDR3, the DNA is TGTGCCAGCAGCGGAGGAATCTCTGGAAACACCATATATTTT. Translating it yields CASSGGISGNTIYF. This rearrangement joins TRBV2 to TRBJ1-3, with unresolved D. Germline-derived CDR1 and CDR2 are SNHLY and FYNNEI. The V end lost 6 bases, the J end lost 0 bases, and 9 bases lay between the germline ends. The CDR3 spans 14 residues.

The CDR3 DNA reads TGTGCCAGCAAACCCCGGGGAATTGAGGAAGCTTTCTTT. It is translated as CASKPRGIEEAFF. The V and J genes are TRBV2 and TRBJ1-1; D unclear. This CDR3 is built from 13 residues. Trimming cost V 7 bases and J 8 bases, with 17 bases left between them. The germline V gene has CDR1 SNHLY and CDR2 FYNNEI.

This chain joins TRBV24-1 and TRBJ1-5; unclear D gene. CDR3 length: 16 residues. The germline V and J ends were trimmed by 9 bases and 1 base, with 18 bases remaining between them. CDR1 is KGHDR and CDR2 is SFDVKD in the germline V gene. The CDR3 here is CATPADEGQSNQPQHF. The CDR3 DNA is TGTGCCACCCCTGCCGACGAGGGTCAGAGCAATCAGCCCCAGCATTTT.

The chain combines TRBV10-3 with TRBJ1-1; 7 positions agree with TRBD1. The V gene's germline CDR1 is ENHRY and CDR2 SYGVKD. The CDR3 has 15 residues. V trimming: 3 bases; J trimming: 0 bases; junction bases outside the gene matches: 4. CDR3 bases: TGTGCCATCAGTGATCCGGGACAGATGAACACTGAAGCTTTCTTT. Residues: CAISDPGQMNTEAFF.

V is TRBV2 and J is TRBJ1-2; 9 bases are shared with TRBD1. The CDR3 is made up of 13 amino acids. V lost 11 bases and J lost 5; bases outside the gene matches: 9. Germline lookup yields CDR1 SNHLY and CDR2 FYNNEI. The CDR3 region has the DNA TGTGCCGGAACCCGGGACAGGGAGTATGGCTACACCTTC. Translated, it gives CAGTRDREYGYTF.

The CDR3 region is CASSQSLRDRGASYNSPLHF. The CDR3 DNA is TGTGCCAGCAGCCAATCGCTCCGGGACAGGGGGGCCTCCTATAATTCACCCCTCCACTTT. V gene TRBV3-1 (or the pseudogene TRBV3-2) combines with J gene TRBJ1-6; 11 bases match TRBD1. The CDR3 has 20 amino acids. Germline V gene data show CDR1 as LGHDT and CDR2 as YNNKEL (reference sequence). Trimming cost V 2 bases and J 0 bases; bases outside gene matches: 9.

This clone came up once. The chain carries TRBV7-2 and TRBJ1-2, with D maybe TRBD1 (5 bases). Trimming stripped 5 bases from V and 2 bases from J, with 18 bases between. The CDR3 has 16 residues. CDR1 and CDR2 from the germline V gene are SGHTA and FQGNSA. The CDR3: CASSPGGREGNYGYTF. The CDR3 coding sequence is TGTGCCAGCAGCCCCGGGGGTAGGGAGGGGAACTATGGCTACACCTTC.

V and J are TRBV7-6 and TRBJ1-3; D call uncertain. V shed 5 bases and J shed 0 bases, with 8 bases lying between them. Germline CDR1 reads SGHVS; CDR2 reads FNYEAQ. The CDR3 length is 14 residues. In DNA, the CDR3 is TGTGCCAGCAGCACAGCACTCTCTGGAAACACCATATATTTT. Protein sequence: CASSTALSGNTIYF.

The chain recombines TRBV5-4 with TRBJ1-1, with D perhaps TRBD1 (6 bases). There are 15 residues in the CDR3. Trimming stripped 4 bases from V and 1 base from J, with 14 bases between. The germline gives CDR1 SGHNT, CDR2 YYREEE (reference sequence). The CDR3 nucleotides read TGTGCCAGCAGCCCCAGGGGATTTGGGAACACTGAAGCTTTCTTT. Its translation: CASSPRGFGNTEAFF.

V usage is TRBV2 and J usage is TRBJ2-7; 9 nucleotides align to TRBD1. The CDR3 has 14 residues. Trimming cost V 6 bases and J 4 bases; bases outside gene matches: 7. Germline CDR1 and CDR2: SNHLY and FYNNEI. CDR3 residues: CASRNRGLHYEQYF. DNA for the CDR3: TGTGCCAGCAGGAACAGGGGGCTCCATTACGAGCAGTACTTC.

This chain joins TRBV7-6 and TRBJ2-7, with D tentatively TRBD1 (6 bases). CDR1 SGHVS and CDR2 FNYEAQ come from the germline V gene. Trimming removed 2 bases from V and 0 bases from J, with 11 bases in between. The CDR3 is made up of 15 amino acids. CDR3 loop: CASSLSGRGSYEQYF. The DNA for the CDR3 is TGTGCCAGCAGCTTAAGTGGCAGGGGCTCCTACGAGCAGTACTTC. The full variable domain, rest sourced from reference TRBV7-6 and TRBJ2-7, is GAGVSQSPRYKVTKRGQDVALRCDPISGHVSLYWYRQALGQGPEFLTYFNYEAQQDKSGLPNDRFSAERPEGSISTLTIQRTEQRDSAMYRCASSLSGRGSYEQYFGPGTRLTVT.

The chain recombines TRBV2 with TRBJ2-2; 9 bases agree with TRBD1. CDR3 length: 15 amino acids. Per the germline V gene, CDR1 is SNHLY and CDR2 is FYNNEI. The V gene end was trimmed by 6 bases and the J gene end by 6 bases; junction bases not matched to a gene: 8. For the CDR3, the DNA is TGTGCCAGCAGCGGGACAGGGAGGTCCGCCGGGGAGCTGTTTTTT. It codes for CASSGTGRSAGELFF.

V is TRBV4-1 and J is TRBJ1-3; D might be TRBD1 (5 bases). CDR1 is MGHRA and CDR2 is YSYEKL in the germline V gene. V was trimmed by 4 bases and J by 0 bases, leaving 13 bases between them. This CDR3 contains 16 residues. The CDR3 region has the DNA TGCGCCAGCAGCCTGACGGGGGGATCCTCTGGAAACACCATATATTTT. Amino acids: CASSLTGGSSGNTIYF.

This clone was found once. The chain uses TRBV4-1 and TRBJ1-2; tentatively, D is TRBD1 (5 bases). The CDR3 runs 14 residues. CDR1 MGHRA and CDR2 YSYEKL come from the germline V gene. V was clipped by 5 bases and J by 6 bases, with 16 bases between them. The CDR3 region has the DNA TGCGCCAGCAGCGGAGGCGGGGGGGAGGATGGCTACACCTTC. Translated: CASSGGGGEDGYTF.

The rearrangement joins TRBV2 to TRBJ2-5, with TRBD2 identical over 7 bases. The CDR3 consists of 15 residues. The V gene's germline CDR1 is SNHLY and CDR2 FYNNEI. V was clipped by 4 bases and J by 2 bases; unmatched bases: 7. CDR3 bases: TGTGCCAGCAGTGTCCGGCGGGGGAGACAAGAGACCCAGTACTTC. Protein: CASSVRRGRQETQYF.

The V call is TRBV9, the J call TRBJ1-4; possible D gene TRBD1, 6 bases. Trimming cost V 2 bases and J 6 bases, with 14 bases left between them. Per the germline V gene, CDR1 is SGDLS and CDR2 is YYNGEE. The CDR3 extends over 15 amino acids. The CDR3 coding sequence is TGTGCCAGCAGCGTCCTCGGACAGAAGGATGAAAAACTGTTTTTT. Translated, it gives CASSVLGQKDEKLFF.

The CDR3 DNA reads TGTGCCAGCACCAAGGGGCAGGCAGTAGCTAACTATGGCTACACCTTC. This codes for CASTKGQAVANYGYTF. This sequence joins TRBV28 and TRBJ1-2; weak D call: TRBD1 (5 bases). The germline CDR1 and CDR2 sequences are MDHEN and SYDVKM. The ends were cut back, 7 bases at V and 0 bases at J, with 18 bases in the middle. CDR3 size: 16 residues.

The J gene is TRBJ1-6, the V gene TRBV5-6; a possible D gene is TRBD1 (6 bases). Per germline, CDR1 SGHDT and CDR2 YYEEEE. V shed 8 bases and J shed 10 bases, with 16 bases lying between them. The CDR3 sequence is 13 residues long. The CDR3 reads CASSQGEWSPLHF. CDR3 in DNA: TGTGCCAGTTCACAGGGTGAATGGTCACCCCTCCACTTT.

The count of this clone is one. The chain combines TRBV30 with TRBJ1-1, with D perhaps matching TRBD1 (6 bases). V lost 6 bases and J 0 bases, leaving 11 bases between the germline ends. The CDR3 totals 13 residues. Per germline, CDR1 GTSNPN and CDR2 SVGIG (reference sequence). The DNA of the CDR3 is TGTGCCTGTGAGACAGGCTTGAACACTGAAGCTTTCTTT. It yields the protein CACETGLNTEAFF.

The gene calls are TRBV6-1 and TRBJ1-5; a weak D match, TRBD1 (5 bases). The germline V and J ends were trimmed by 2 bases and 5 bases, with 13 bases remaining between them. The CDR3 totals 15 residues. Per germline, CDR1 MNHNS and CDR2 SASEGT. The CDR3 DNA is TGTGCCAGCAGTGAACAGGGAACCTCTTATCAGCCCCAGCATTTT. It encodes CASSEQGTSYQPQHF.

The rearrangement links TRBV5-4 to TRBJ1-1; 7 bases map to TRBD1. This CDR3 spans 14 amino acids. Germline V gene lookup returns CDR1 SGHNT and CDR2 YYREEE (reference sequence). J lost 4 bases, V lost 2 bases, and 5 bases had no gene match. The CDR3 sequence: CASSLQGMGTEAFF. The CDR3, as DNA: TGTGCCAGCAGCTTACAGGGGATGGGCACTGAAGCTTTCTTT.